The next 10 T cell receptor beta chains were all read from a single sample in a study of blood T cells in healthy people across ages. PCR was performed a second time for about 7 to 11 cycles using a sample-barcoded 5' primer and a J-beta primer mix. TCRdb re-called the 5' RACE reads through MiXCR, storing one row per CDR3 protein. The sample records around 800,000 distinct CDR3 sequences, roughly 44% being singletons. The sample was blood. The receptors stem from a man aged 55 to 70 in good health.

This clonotype was counted a few times. CDR3 coding DNA: TGTGCCAGCAGCCCTTGGACAGGGGCCCCTGGGGCTGGCTACACCTTC. Translation gives CASSPWTGAPGAGYTF. The chain links TRBV27 to TRBJ1-2; 9 nucleotides agree with TRBD1. Germline loops: CDR1 MNHEY, CDR2 SMNVEV (reference sequence). The ends lost 6 bases at V and 7 bases at J; junction bases unmatched: 15. The CDR3 contains 16 residues.

This clonotype was counted between two and nine times. The chain combines TRBV3-1 with TRBJ2-7; maybe TRBD2 (6 bases). The germline gives CDR1 LGHDT, CDR2 YNNKEL (reference sequence). The CDR3 spans 15 residues. Between the trimmed V and J ends, which lost 1 base and 2 bases, there was a span of 12 bases. Here the CDR3 reads CASSQAAGSPYEQYF. Here the CDR3 DNA reads TGTGCCAGCAGCCAAGCGGCGGGGAGCCCCTACGAGCAGTACTTC.

Turning to this clonotype: This may be a read error, as it is one base from a much larger clone. The chain has TRBV7-2 and TRBJ1-2, with 7 bases aligning to TRBD1. The J segment lost 3 bases and the V segment lost 5 bases, leaving 9 bases of the junction unmatched. The CDR3 runs to 15 residues. Per germline, CDR1 SGHTA and CDR2 FQGNSA. CDR3 nucleotide sequence: TGTGCCAGCAGCGCGGCAACAGGGGATTACTATGGCTACACCTTC. Its translation is CASSAATGDYYGYTF.

The chain uses TRBV20-1 and TRBJ2-4, with 9 bases aligning to TRBD2. The closer fit of TRBJ2-7 to the DNA end suggests the J call may be wrong. The CDR3 runs 15 residues. Germline V gives CDR1 DFQATT, CDR2 SNEGSKA (reference sequence). The CDR3 DNA follows: TGCAGTGCTAGGACGAAATTAGCGGGGGCCTACGAGCAGTACTTC. Amino acids: CSARTKLAGAYEQYF.

About this clonotype: With a much larger clone just one base away, this may be a read error. The rearrangement links TRBV7-2 to TRBJ2-7, with TRBD1 matching 10 bases. CDR1 is SGHTA, CDR2 FQGNSA, per germline. This CDR3 is built from 16 residues. DNA of the CDR3: TGTGCCTGCAGCTTAAGGGGGGGGACAGGGGTCAACGAGCAGTACTTC. It is translated as CACSLRGGTGVNEQYF.

The V call is TRBV2, the J call TRBJ2-1, with D possibly being TRBD2 (7 bases). The CDR3 extends over 15 amino acids. Germline-derived CDR1 and CDR2 are SNHLY and FYNNEI. The V end was cut by 7 bases, the J end by 1 base, with 14 bases between. The CDR3 region is CASTGGGASYNEQFF. The CDR3 coding sequence is TGTGCCAGCACGGGTGGGGGGGCATCCTACAATGAGCAGTTCTTC.

The CDR3 DNA sequence: TGTGCCAGCAGCTCAGTACAGGCGCATGGCTACACCTTC. Amino acids: CASSSVQAHGYTF. The chain carries TRBV7-2 and TRBJ1-2; D is possibly TRBD1 (5 bases). This CDR3 is 13 amino acids long. V lost 4 bases and J lost 6, with 12 bases in between. Germline loops: CDR1 SGHTA, CDR2 FQGNSA.

This sequence joins TRBV12-3 or TRBV12-4 and TRBJ2-1, with D unclear. This CDR3 is 12 amino acids long. Trimming stripped 4 bases from V and 9 bases from J, with 10 bases between. CDR3 amino acids: CASSSLPREQFF. CDR3 bases: TGTGCCAGCAGTTCCCTCCCCCGTGAGCAGTTCTTC.

This rearrangement joins TRBV6-2 or TRBV6-3 to TRBJ2-3; D not certain. Germline values: CDR1 MNHEY, CDR2 SVGEGT. Trimming removed 5 bases from V and 4 bases from J, with 10 bases in between. The CDR3 totals 13 residues. CDR3 DNA sequence: TGTGCCAGCAGTGACCCAGGACCAGATACGCAGTATTTT. It translates to CASSDPGPDTQYF.

The chain couples TRBV7-2 to TRBJ2-3; 10 nucleotides agree with TRBD2. V lost 11 bases and J lost 0; bases outside the gene matches: 14. The CDR3 is 17 residues long. Germline CDR1 is SGHTA and CDR2 is FQGNSA. As DNA, the CDR3 is TGTGCCGCCCAAAAACGAGCGGGGGGGTCTAGCACAGATACGCAGTATTTT. Translated, it gives CAAQKRAGGSSTDTQYF.